The subject of this entry is one T cell receptor beta chain. This sample is drawn from a study of blood T cell repertoires in COVID-19. Whole-study context: Nucleic acid was either cDNA or gDNA, and it came from T cells, B-cell-depleted T cells, or PBMCs.

Per the study methods: Amplification of reference gene primers was used by the study to estimate nucleated cell counts. Clones were read by immunoSEQ multiplex PCR, and TCRdb kept only the in-frame ones, dropping some. V, J and clone size reflect that table, while D and trimming were determined from the DNA. The sample consists of roughly 240,000 clones, roughly 85% of them appearing once. The V end lost 7 bases, the J end lost 2 bases, and 13 bases lay between the germline ends. The germline CDR1 and CDR2 sequences are SQVTM and ANQGSEA. CDR3 length: 13 residues. The sample was peripheral blood. The chain couples TRBV29-1 to TRBJ2-3; D perhaps matches TRBD2 (7 bases). This clonotype was sampled from a man aged 55 to 70 who had recovered from COVID-19. The CDR3 DNA reads TGCAGCGGAGGGGGGGGAAACACAGATACGCAGTATTTT. As protein: CSGGGGNTDTQYF.